The TCR beta chain under discussion was sequenced for a study of blood T cell repertoires in COVID-19. Study summary: Some COVID-19 samples were acute and others convalescent; all came from the United States, Italy and Spain.

Per the original data handling: Nucleated cell counts were estimated from reference gene primer amplification. Using immunoSEQ multiplex PCR, the repertoire was profiled, and TCRdb retains in-frame clones only, with some absent. Clone size and the V and J calls come from that table; the DNA yielded D and trimming. The data show about 220,000 clones, 84% seen once. The CDR3 totals 13 residues. The germline V gene has CDR1 GTSNPN and CDR2 SVGIG (reference sequence). V was trimmed by 0 bases and J by 2 bases, leaving 8 bases between them. The J gene is TRBJ2-7, the V gene TRBV30; possibly TRBD2 for D (6 bases). Sequences were obtained from peripheral blood. This TCR was recovered from a woman in her 30s who had recovered from COVID-19. This CDR3 is CAWSVREAYEQYF. The CDR3, as DNA: TGTGCCTGGAGTGTCAGGGAGGCCTACGAGCAGTACTTC.